This passage covers 21 T cell receptor beta chains from one sample sequenced in a study of blood T cell repertoires in COVID-19. Profiled with immunoSEQ multiplex PCR; TCRdb holds only in-frame clones, not every one. This table has 120,000 to 150,000 clones, approximately 92% appearing once. Sequenced input: peripheral blood. The source is an older woman with active COVID-19.

The V call is TRBV10-3, the J call TRBJ2-7; 10 bases are a match to TRBD2. This CDR3 has 14 amino acids. V lost 5 bases, J lost 4 bases, and 5 bases stayed unmatched. Germline CDR1 and CDR2: ENHRY and SYGVKD. The CDR3: CAISRAGGPYEQYF. DNA for the CDR3: TGTGCCATCAGTCGAGCGGGAGGGCCGTACGAGCAGTACTTC.

The genes are TRBV3-1 (or the pseudogene TRBV3-2) and TRBJ2-1, with a weak D call TRBD1 (5 bases). Germline CDR1 reads LGHDT; CDR2 reads YNNKEL (reference sequence). V was shortened by 1 base and J by 9 bases, with 13 bases between the two germline ends. The CDR3 runs 14 residues. CDR3 coding DNA: TGTGCCAGCAGCCAAGGGGGCTATTCAGGTGAGCAGTTCTTC. Translated: CASSQGGYSGEQFF.

This chain joins TRBV7-6 and TRBJ2-7; the D gene is possibly TRBD1 (6 bases). Trimming removed 3 bases from V and 4 bases from J, with 16 bases in between. CDR1 is SGHVS and CDR2 is FNYEAQ in the germline V gene. This CDR3 has 15 amino acids. The CDR3 loop is CASSLGAGRAYEQYF. In DNA form, the CDR3 reads TGTGCCAGCAGCTTGGGGGCCGGCAGAGCTTACGAGCAGTACTTC.

This sequence joins TRBV7-6 and TRBJ1-1, with D maybe TRBD1 (6 bases). Germline CDR1 SGHVS, CDR2 FNYEAQ. CDR3 length equals 15 residues. Trimming took off 5 bases at V and 0 bases at J, with 13 bases between the two ends. CDR3: CASSQQGGMNTEAFF. CDR3 DNA: TGTGCCAGCAGCCAACAGGGCGGAATGAACACTGAAGCTTTCTTT. The whole variable domain, filled in from reference TRBV7-6 and TRBJ1-1, reads GAGVSQSPRYKVTKRGQDVALRCDPISGHVSLYWYRQALGQGPEFLTYFNYEAQQDKSGLPNDRFSAERPEGSISTLTIQRTEQRDSAMYRCASSQQGGMNTEAFFGQGTRLTVV.

The rearrangement joins TRBV10-1 to TRBJ2-5; D gene ambiguous. The CDR3 extends over 10 amino acids. V dropped 9 bases and J dropped 2 bases, with 4 bases sitting between them. CDR1 is WNHNN, CDR2 SYGVQD, per germline (reference sequence). The CDR3: CASIQETQYF. The CDR3 DNA is TGCGCCAGTATTCAAGAGACCCAGTACTTC.

V and J are TRBV9 and TRBJ1-1, with a tentative D call TRBD1 (5 bases). This CDR3 comprises 15 residues. CDR1 and CDR2 from the germline V gene are SGDLS and YYNGEE. Trimming stripped 3 bases from V and 3 bases from J, with 15 bases between. In nucleotides, the CDR3 is TGTGCCAGCAGCGGGAGGGGATGGGACGACACTGAAGCTTTCTTT. As protein: CASSGRGWDDTEAFF.

This chain links TRBV4-3 with TRBJ1-1; D remains ambiguous. Germline V gene lookup returns CDR1 LGHNA and CDR2 YSLEER. V was cut by 1 base and J by 8 bases, with 11 bases left in between. CDR3 length equals 13 residues. CDR3 amino acids: CASSQVLQKEAFF. As DNA, the CDR3 is TGCGCCAGCAGCCAAGTCCTTCAGAAAGAAGCTTTCTTT.

This clone was seen more than once but under ten times. The chain uses TRBV2 and TRBJ2-3; 11 bases are shared with TRBD2. Trimming removed 7 bases from V and 4 bases from J; junction bases left unmatched: 4. The CDR3 is made up of 14 amino acids. CDR1 and CDR2 from the germline V gene are SNHLY and FYNNEI. The DNA of the CDR3 is TGTGCCAGCACCACACTAGCGGGAGCAGATACGCAGTATTTT. Amino acid sequence: CASTTLAGADTQYF. Full variable domain (remainder filled in from reference TRBV2 and TRBJ2-3): EPEVTQTPSHQVTQMGQEVILRCVPISNHLYFYWYRQILGQKVEFLVSFYNNEISEKSEIFDDQFSVERPDGSNFTLKIRSTKLEDSAMYFCASTTLAGADTQYFGPGTRLTVL.

This chain joins TRBV6-5 and TRBJ1-1, with 7 nucleotides matching TRBD1. This CDR3 is built from 15 residues. The trim removed 2 bases at V and 4 bases at J, leaving 7 bases unmatched. CDR1 is MNHEY, CDR2 SVGAGI, per germline. The chain's CDR3 is CASSYRRGRSTEAFF. DNA of the CDR3: TGTGCCAGCAGTTACAGGAGGGGGCGAAGCACTGAAGCTTTCTTT.

This sequence joins TRBV2 and TRBJ2-1; 16 nucleotides agree with TRBD2. Germline V CDR1 and CDR2: SNHLY, FYNNEI. Trimming took 6 bases from V and 0 from J; bases not matched to a gene: 8. This CDR3 is built from 19 residues. CDR3 sequence (DNA): TGTGCCAGCAGAAAAGGGGGACTAGCGGGAGGGTCCTCCTACAATGAGCAGTTCTTC. Protein: CASRKGGLAGGSSYNEQFF.

The V and J genes are TRBV5-6 and TRBJ2-2, with unresolved D. The germline V gene encodes CDR1 SGHDT and CDR2 YYEEEE. CDR3 length: 17 amino acids. V shed 0 bases and J shed 3 bases, with 15 bases lying between them. The CDR3 region is CASSLAPLLGYTGELFF. The CDR3 bases are TGTGCCAGCAGCTTGGCCCCCCTTCTAGGATACACCGGGGAGCTGTTTTTT.

This rearrangement joins TRBV4-3 to TRBJ2-7, with 12 nucleotides matching TRBD2. The CDR3 runs to 20 residues. The J segment lost 0 bases and the V segment lost 2 bases, leaving 14 bases of the junction unmatched. Looked up from germline, CDR1 is LGHNA and CDR2 is YSLEER. For the CDR3, the DNA is TGCGCCAGCAGCCAAACAATTATGACTAGCGGGAGTCAGATCTCCTACGAGCAGTACTTC. Translated, it gives CASSQTIMTSGSQISYEQYF.

The chain employs TRBV2 and TRBJ1-2; 7 nucleotides line up with TRBD1. CDR3 size: 15 residues. Trimming at V came to 5 bases and at J to 8 bases, leaving 14 bases not matched to a gene. Germline V gene lookup returns CDR1 SNHLY and CDR2 FYNNEI. CDR3 DNA: TGTGCCAGCAGTTCGTCCAGGGGGACTTGGGGAGGCTACACCTTC. Protein: CASSSSRGTWGGYTF.

V usage is TRBV4-3 and J usage is TRBJ2-1, with D possibly being TRBD1 (5 bases). Looked up from germline, CDR1 is LGHNA and CDR2 is YSLEER. Trimming left V 4 bases short and J 9 bases short, with 16 bases between. The CDR3 is 14 residues long. The chain's CDR3 is CASSLHTFQGEQFF. CDR3 sequence (DNA): TGCGCCAGCAGCCTCCATACCTTTCAGGGTGAGCAGTTCTTC.

The CDR3, as DNA: TGTGCCAGCATTTGGGGTACGACTTTGAGGGTAAATGAGCAGTTCTTC. Translated, it gives CASIWGTTLRVNEQFF. V usage is TRBV28 and J usage is TRBJ2-1; weak D call: TRBD2 (5 bases). Germline loops: CDR1 MDHEN, CDR2 SYDVKM. This CDR3 region has 16 residues. Deletions cut 7 bases from V and 7 bases from J, with 23 bases between.

The V and J genes are TRBV3-1 (or the pseudogene TRBV3-2) and TRBJ2-7; 8 nucleotides align to TRBD1. V lost 5 bases to trimming and J lost 6 bases; unmatched junction nucleotides: 12. Germline CDR1 LGHDT, CDR2 YNNKEL (reference sequence). There are 15 residues in the CDR3. The CDR3, as DNA: TGTGCCAGCAGCGGCCCGGGACAGGTTTTCCGCGAGCAGTACTTC. It encodes CASSGPGQVFREQYF.

This chain links TRBV28 with TRBJ1-5; tentatively, D is TRBD1 (6 bases). The CDR3 contains 12 residues. CDR1 and CDR2 (germline): MDHEN, SYDVKM. For the CDR3, the DNA is TGTGCGGCGGGGGGCGGCAATCAGCCCCAGCATTTT. Protein product: CAAGGGNQPQHF.

V is TRBV7-8 and J is TRBJ1-5; D gene unclear. The CDR3 is 16 residues long. Germline V CDR1 and CDR2: SGHVS, FQNEAQ. V lost 5 bases, J lost 5 bases, and 19 bases lay in between. For the CDR3, the DNA is TGTGCCAGCAGCCCGGAGGGTGTGGTGAGCCATCAGCCCCAGCATTTT. Protein: CASSPEGVVSHQPQHF.

The chain combines TRBV28 with TRBJ2-1, with 8 bases lining up with TRBD2. Germline lookup yields CDR1 MDHEN and CDR2 SYDVKM. V was clipped by 6 bases and J by 4 bases; unmatched bases: 8. This CDR3 region has 15 residues. CDR3 loop: CASRHGTRGYNEQFF. In nucleotides, the CDR3 is TGTGCCAGCAGGCATGGGACTAGGGGATACAATGAGCAGTTCTTC.

CDR3 residues: CASSVVGAGGPTDEQYF. The CDR3 bases are TGTGCCAGCAGCGTCGTGGGGGCGGGAGGGCCAACGGACGAGCAGTACTTC. The chain has TRBV21-1 and TRBJ2-7; the listed D gene, TRBD2, was not tested against the DNA. TRBV21-1 constitutes a pseudogene. CDR3 length: 17 residues.

This clone has a single count. The gene calls are TRBV7-9 and TRBJ1-1; D gene uncertain. The CDR3 length is 15 residues. The germline CDR1 and CDR2 sequences are SEHNR and FQNEAQ (reference sequence). V was cut by 1 base and J by 1 base, with 10 bases left in between. The CDR3 DNA reads TGTGCCAGCAGCTTAGGGTTCCGGGGGAACACTGAAGCTTTCTTT. Its translation: CASSLGFRGNTEAFF.